Listed below are T cell receptor beta chains from one sample, sequenced in a study of cytomegalovirus exposure and HLA in healthy donors. The data were produced by immunoSEQ multiplex PCR, yet TCRdb's version contains in-frame clones alone and is incomplete. The sample consists of under 200,000 clones, roughly 85% of them appearing once. Sequences were obtained from PBMCs. These receptors originate from a woman aged 45-60 years in good health and CMV-seronegative. Each CDR3 is given with its conserved first and last residue. Each record gives: CDR3 protein, CDR3 DNA, clone size, V gene, J gene, D gene. The D gene is left open where the match is weak. Size values are once, few and many counts, or a class for expanded clones, and some rows have none.

CASSEGAGKETQYF	TGTGCCAGCAGTGAAGGGGCAGGCAAAGAGACCCAGTACTTC	NA	TRBV25-1	TRBJ2-5	NA
CASSEDTNTEAFF	TGTGCCAGCAGTGAAGACACCAACACTGAAGCTTTCTTT	NA	TRBV27	TRBJ1-1	NA
CASSLRDSSYNEQFF	TGTGCCAGCAGCCTCCGGGACAGTTCCTACAATGAGCAGTTCTTC	NA	TRBV7-9	TRBJ2-1	TRBD1
CSVEDTGSQETQYF	TGCAGCGTGGAAGATACAGGGTCCCAAGAGACCCAGTACTTC	few	TRBV29-1	TRBJ2-5	NA
CASSWGTGNTEAFF	TGCGCCAGCAGCTGGGGGACAGGGAACACTGAAGCTTTCTTT	NA	TRBV5-1	TRBJ1-1	TRBD1
CASSSPGLNNEQFF	TGTGCCAGCAGTTCCCCGGGACTAAACAATGAGCAGTTCTTC	NA	TRBV27	TRBJ2-1	TRBD2
CASSQPTSGNNEQFF	TGCGCCAGCAGCCAACCGACTAGCGGGAACAATGAGCAGTTCTTC	NA	TRBV4-1	TRBJ2-1	TRBD2
CASSLELGTDTQYF	TGTGCCAGCAGCTTGGAGCTAGGCACAGATACGCAGTATTTT	NA	TRBV5-8	TRBJ2-3	NA
CASSFTSGVSYEQYF	TGTGCCAGCAGCTTTACTAGCGGGGTCTCCTACGAGCAGTACTTC	few	TRBV11-2	TRBJ2-7	TRBD2
CAISESYSEAFF	TGTGCCATCAGTGAGTCCTACAGTGAAGCTTTCTTT	NA	TRBV10-3	TRBJ1-1	NA
CASSATGGNEKLFF	TGTGCCAGCAGCGCCACGGGAGGTAATGAAAAACTGTTTTTT	NA	TRBV6-5	TRBJ1-4	NA
CAAGTGNTGELFF	TGTGCCGCCGGGACAGGGAACACCGGGGAGCTGTTTTTT	NA	TRBV6-1	TRBJ2-2	TRBD1
CASSLGASEVYEQFF	TGTGCCAGCAGTTTAGGTGCTAGCGAAGTCTATGAGCAGTTCTTC	NA	TRBV27	TRBJ2-1	NA
CASSFRHRGSDEQYF	TGCGCCAGCAGCTTTAGGCACAGGGGGTCCGACGAGCAGTACTTC	NA	TRBV5-1	TRBJ2-7	TRBD1
CASSFDSLERAFF	TGTGCCAGCAGCTTTGACAGCCTGGAAAGAGCTTTCTTT	few	TRBV5-6	TRBJ1-1	NA
CASSLLGAGTGELFF	TGTGCCAGCAGCTTACTGGGGGCAGGTACCGGGGAGCTGTTTTTT	NA	TRBV11-2	TRBJ2-2	NA
CASSFVAGGHYEQYF	TGTGCCAGCAGTTTTGTAGCAGGGGGGCACTACGAGCAGTACTTC	NA	TRBV28	TRBJ2-7	NA
CAWSRGNQPQHF	TGTGCCTGGAGTCGGGGAAATCAGCCCCAGCATTTT	NA	TRBV30	TRBJ1-5	NA
CASSPGLAGGSYNEQFF	TGTGCCAGCAGTCCCGGACTAGCGGGAGGGTCATACAATGAGCAGTTCTTC	once	TRBV4-2	TRBJ2-1	TRBD2
CASSQYSMEGEDGYTF	TGCGCCAGCAGCCAATACTCCATGGAGGGAGAAGATGGCTACACCTTC	NA	TRBV4-1	TRBJ1-2	NA
CASSLPSYEQYF	TGCGCCAGCAGCTTGCCGAGCTACGAGCAGTACTTC	NA	TRBV5-1	TRBJ2-7	NA
CASSPPNEWNYGYTF	TGTGCCAGCAGCCCTCCTAATGAGTGGAACTATGGCTACACCTTC	few	TRBV5-6	TRBJ1-2	NA
CASSTRTGRSYNEQFF	TGTGCCAGCTCAACCCGGACAGGGCGCTCCTACAATGAGCAGTTCTTC	NA	TRBV18	TRBJ2-1	TRBD1
CASSSGSSYNEQFF	TGTGCCAGCAGCTCTGGGAGCTCCTACAATGAGCAGTTCTTC	NA	TRBV9	TRBJ2-1	NA
CASSEGRNGGDTQYF	TGTGCCAGCAGTGAAGGGAGAAACGGGGGAGATACGCAGTATTTT	NA	TRBV6-1	TRBJ2-3	NA
CASVGDRGIGELFF	TGTGCCAGCGTGGGGGACAGGGGTATCGGGGAGCTGTTTTTT	NA	TRBV7-3	TRBJ2-2	TRBD1
CASSLTRGLRNEQFF	TGTGCCAGCAGTTTAACCAGGGGGCTTCGCAATGAGCAGTTCTTC	NA	TRBV27	TRBJ2-1	TRBD1
CASSYSPSRTTGELFF	TGTGCCAGCAGTTACTCCCCTAGCCGAACCACCGGGGAGCTGTTTTTT	NA	TRBV6-5	TRBJ2-2	NA
CASSHPLVAMGQYF	TGTGCCAGCAGCCACCCACTAGTCGCTATGGGGCAGTACTTC	NA	TRBV7-9	TRBJ2-5	NA
CASSRDRSNSPLHF	TGCGCCAGCAGCCGGGACAGGAGTAATTCACCCCTCCACTTT	NA	TRBV5-1	TRBJ1-6	TRBD1
CASHRDLNTEAFF	TGTGCCAGTCACCGGGATCTGAACACTGAAGCTTTCTTT	NA	TRBV19	TRBJ1-1	NA
CASRLDPYNEQFF	TGTGCCAGTCGACTAGACCCCTACAATGAGCAGTTCTTC	NA	TRBV19	TRBJ2-1	NA
CASSFSGTGYYEQYF	TGTGCCAGCAGTTTCTCCGGGACAGGGTATTACGAGCAGTACTTC	NA	TRBV27	TRBJ2-7	TRBD1
CASSVGLAGEGYEQYF	TGTGCCAGCAGCGTAGGGCTAGCGGGGGAGGGCTACGAGCAGTACTTC	NA	TRBV9	TRBJ2-7	TRBD2
CASSLGAGQGYTF	TGTGCCAGCAGTTTAGGAGCAGGGCAAGGCTACACCTTC	NA	TRBV27	TRBJ1-2	NA
CASSLGWTGNSDEQYF	TGTGCCAGCAGTTTAGGATGGACAGGGAACTCAGACGAGCAGTACTTC	NA	TRBV28	TRBJ2-7	TRBD1
CASSLAVDRGESKLFF	TGCGCCAGCAGCTTGGCCGTAGACAGGGGAGAATCAAAACTGTTTTTT	NA	TRBV5-1	TRBJ1-4	TRBD1
CASSERDRGTEAFF	TGTGCCAGCAGCGAACGGGACAGGGGCACTGAAGCTTTCTTT	few	TRBV4-2	TRBJ1-1	TRBD1
CASSWGGEIGNTIYF	TGTGCCAGCTCATGGGGTGGGGAGATTGGAAACACCATATATTTT	NA	TRBV9	TRBJ1-3	NA
CASSSRPGQKETQYF	TGTGCCAGCAGCTCCAGACCGGGACAGAAAGAGACCCAGTACTTC	NA	TRBV5-6	TRBJ2-5	TRBD1
CASSLAPGGAGYTF	TGTGCCAGCAGCTTAGCCCCGGGGGGGGCGGGCTACACCTTC	few	TRBV7-6	TRBJ1-2	NA
CASSTRQGAETQYF	TGTGCCAGCAGTACAAGACAGGGGGCTGAGACCCAGTACTTC	NA	TRBV27	TRBJ2-5	TRBD1
CASTKGAGGYTF	TGTGCCAGCACTAAGGGGGCTGGCGGCTACACCTTC	NA	TRBV6-1	TRBJ1-2	TRBD1
CASGLRETGSSYNEQFF	TGTGCTAGTGGTTTGAGAGAGACAGGGAGCTCCTACAATGAGCAGTTCTTC	NA	TRBV12-5	TRBJ2-1	TRBD1
CASRGEPVREQYF	TGTGCCAGCAGAGGGGAACCAGTTCGGGAGCAGTACTTC	NA	TRBV28	TRBJ2-7	NA
CASSRRLAGNSSYEQYF	TGTGCCAGCTCACGTCGACTAGCGGGTAATAGCTCCTACGAGCAGTACTTC	NA	TRBV18	TRBJ2-7	TRBD2
CASSLTDSNQPQHF	TGTGCCAGCAGCCTGACAGATAGCAATCAGCCCCAGCATTTT	NA	TRBV11-2	TRBJ1-5	NA
CASSPSYEQYF	TGTGCCAGCAGCCCCTCTTACGAGCAGTACTTC	NA	TRBV7-8	TRBJ2-7	NA
CASGQAYEQYF	TGTGCCAGCGGACAGGCCTACGAGCAGTACTTC	NA	TRBV28	TRBJ2-7	TRBD1